Listed below are T cell receptor beta chains from one sample, sequenced in a study of cytomegalovirus exposure and HLA in healthy donors. Here immunoSEQ multiplex PCR was the method, and the copy in TCRdb shows in-frame clones only, minus some. The sample has around 100,000 clones, approximately 70% seen once. Sequences were obtained from PBMCs. These receptor sequences come from a man aged 25 to 45 in good health and CMV-seropositive. The CDR3 runs from the conserved cysteine through the conserved F or W. Fields, in order: D gene, clone size, J gene, V gene, CDR3 protein, CDR3 DNA. The D gene is left open where the match is weak. Not all rows give a size; the values are once, few, many and, for expanded clones, a class.

d_call: NA; clone_size: NA; j_call: TRBJ2-5; v_call: TRBV11-2; cdr3_aa: CASSLDLGGQETQYF; cdr3_nt: TGTGCCAGCAGCTTAGATCTGGGGGGCCAAGAGACCCAGTACTTC
d_call: NA; clone_size: few; j_call: TRBJ1-4; v_call: TRBV7-9; cdr3_aa: CASSSYGGLGNEKLFF; cdr3_nt: TGTGCCAGCAGCTCCTACGGGGGGCTTGGTAATGAAAAACTGTTTTTT
d_call: NA; clone_size: NA; j_call: TRBJ2-5; v_call: TRBV5-4; cdr3_aa: CASSPRRGGQETQYF; cdr3_nt: TGTGCCAGCAGCCCCCGGAGGGGGGGACAAGAGACCCAGTACTTC
d_call: NA; clone_size: NA; j_call: TRBJ1-2; v_call: TRBV10-3; cdr3_aa: CAISVSRAVLYGYTF; cdr3_nt: TGTGCCATCAGTGTTTCCAGGGCAGTCCTCTATGGCTACACCTTC
d_call: TRBD2; clone_size: NA; j_call: TRBJ2-1; v_call: TRBV6-1; cdr3_aa: CASSELRLLFIAGYNEQFF; cdr3_nt: TGTGCCAGCAGTGAACTCCGACTCCTGTTCATAGCGGGCTACAATGAGCAGTTCTTC
d_call: TRBD1; clone_size: NA; j_call: TRBJ1-2; v_call: TRBV30; cdr3_aa: CAWNRDRLNYGYTF; cdr3_nt: TGTGCCTGGAACCGGGACAGGCTGAACTATGGCTACACCTTC
d_call: TRBD1; clone_size: NA; j_call: TRBJ2-1; v_call: TRBV7-2; cdr3_aa: CASSLTGGAGDEQFF; cdr3_nt: TGTGCCAGCAGCTTGACAGGGGGCGCCGGGGATGAGCAGTTCTTC
d_call: NA; clone_size: NA; j_call: TRBJ2-2; v_call: TRBV5-1; cdr3_aa: CASSFGHLGNTGELFF; cdr3_nt: TGCGCCAGCAGCTTCGGTCATCTAGGGAACACCGGGGAGCTGTTTTTT
d_call: NA; clone_size: NA; j_call: TRBJ1-1; v_call: TRBV6-5; cdr3_aa: CASSYSLFTEAFF; cdr3_nt: TGTGCCAGCAGTTACTCGTTATTCACTGAAGCTTTCTTT
d_call: NA; clone_size: NA; j_call: TRBJ2-3; v_call: TRBV10-3; cdr3_aa: CAIRGPEDTQYF; cdr3_nt: TGTGCCATCAGGGGGCCTGAGGATACGCAGTATTTT
d_call: NA; clone_size: NA; j_call: TRBJ1-1; v_call: TRBV4-2; cdr3_aa: CASSQDPGGHGTEAFF; cdr3_nt: TGTGCCAGCAGCCAAGATCCGGGGGGGCATGGCACTGAAGCTTTCTTT
d_call: NA; clone_size: NA; j_call: TRBJ1-3; v_call: TRBV7-7; cdr3_aa: CEVGPREGNTIYF; cdr3_nt: TGTGAGGTGGGGCCCAGGGAAGGAAACACCATATATTTT
d_call: NA; clone_size: NA; j_call: TRBJ1-3; v_call: TRBV27; cdr3_aa: CASRTTGVNTIYF; cdr3_nt: TGTGCCAGCAGAACAACGGGGGTGAACACCATATATTTT
d_call: TRBD1; clone_size: NA; j_call: TRBJ1-4; v_call: TRBV5-1; cdr3_aa: CASSLGGDSSTNEKLFF; cdr3_nt: TGCGCCAGCAGCTTGGGAGGGGACAGTTCAACTAATGAAAAACTGTTTTTT
d_call: NA; clone_size: NA; j_call: TRBJ1-6; v_call: TRBV4-1; cdr3_aa: CASSLPTDYSPLHF; cdr3_nt: TGCGCCAGCAGCCTTCCGACAGATTATTCACCCCTCCACTTT
d_call: TRBD1; clone_size: NA; j_call: TRBJ2-7; v_call: TRBV11-3; cdr3_aa: CASSLGDRGSYEQYF; cdr3_nt: TGTGCCAGCAGCTTAGGGGACAGAGGCTCCTACGAGCAGTACTTC
d_call: NA; clone_size: NA; j_call: TRBJ2-7; v_call: TRBV19; cdr3_aa: CASSPVTQEQYF; cdr3_nt: TGTGCCAGTAGCCCGGTGACACAAGAGCAGTACTTC
d_call: NA; clone_size: few; j_call: TRBJ2-1; v_call: TRBV30; cdr3_aa: CAWTGGPYNEQFF; cdr3_nt: TGTGCCTGGACGGGGGGCCCATACAATGAGCAGTTCTTC
d_call: TRBD2; clone_size: NA; j_call: TRBJ2-3; v_call: TRBV5-6; cdr3_aa: CASNTGLAKDTQYF; cdr3_nt: TGTGCCAGCAATACGGGACTAGCGAAAGATACGCAGTATTTT
d_call: NA; clone_size: few; j_call: TRBJ2-3; v_call: TRBV4-1; cdr3_aa: CASSHLATTDRTDTQYF; cdr3_nt: TGCGCCAGCAGCCACCTGGCGACTACGGACCGCACAGATACGCAGTATTTT
d_call: NA; clone_size: NA; j_call: TRBJ1-1; v_call: TRBV21-1; cdr3_aa: CASSKGPGGIGTEAFF; cdr3_nt: TGTGCCAGCAGCAAAGGGCCGGGAGGGATCGGCACTGAAGCTTTCTTT
d_call: NA; clone_size: NA; j_call: TRBJ1-1; v_call: TRBV27; cdr3_aa: CASSGGGVNTEAFF; cdr3_nt: TGTGCCAGCAGTGGGGGAGGAGTGAACACTGAAGCTTTCTTT
d_call: NA; clone_size: NA; j_call: TRBJ1-1; v_call: TRBV6-6; cdr3_aa: CASSYSQANTEAFF; cdr3_nt: TGTGCCAGCAGTTACTCACAGGCAAACACTGAAGCTTTCTTT
d_call: TRBD1; clone_size: NA; j_call: TRBJ1-1; v_call: TRBV5-1; cdr3_aa: CASSLADRGLRNTEAFF; cdr3_nt: TGCGCCAGCAGCTTGGCGGACAGGGGTTTGAGGAACACTGAAGCTTTCTTT